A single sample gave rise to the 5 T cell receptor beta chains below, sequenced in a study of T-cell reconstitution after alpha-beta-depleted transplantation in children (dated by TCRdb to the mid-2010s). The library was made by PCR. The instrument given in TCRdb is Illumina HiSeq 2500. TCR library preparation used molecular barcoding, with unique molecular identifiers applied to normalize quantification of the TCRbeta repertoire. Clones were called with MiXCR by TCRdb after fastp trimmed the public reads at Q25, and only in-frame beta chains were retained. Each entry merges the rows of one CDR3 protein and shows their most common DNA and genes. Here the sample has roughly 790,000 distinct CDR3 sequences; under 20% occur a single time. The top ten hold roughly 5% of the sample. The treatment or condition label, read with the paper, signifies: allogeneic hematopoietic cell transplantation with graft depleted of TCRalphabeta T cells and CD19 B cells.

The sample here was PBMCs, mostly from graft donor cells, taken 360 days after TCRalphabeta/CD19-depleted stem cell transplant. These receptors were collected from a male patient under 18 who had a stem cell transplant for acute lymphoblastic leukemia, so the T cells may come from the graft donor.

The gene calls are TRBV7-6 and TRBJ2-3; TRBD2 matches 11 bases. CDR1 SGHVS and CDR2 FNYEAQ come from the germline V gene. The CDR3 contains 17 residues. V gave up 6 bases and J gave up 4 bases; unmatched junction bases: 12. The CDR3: CASSLPPSGRTSDTQYF. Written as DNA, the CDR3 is TGTGCCAGCAGTTTACCTCCTAGCGGGAGGACTTCAGATACGCAGTATTTT.

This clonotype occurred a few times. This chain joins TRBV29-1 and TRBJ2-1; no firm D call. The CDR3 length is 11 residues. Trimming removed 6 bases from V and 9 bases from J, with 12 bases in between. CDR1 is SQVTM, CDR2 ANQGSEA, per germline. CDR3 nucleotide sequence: TGCAGCGTAGAATACTGGGGTGAGCAGTTCTTC. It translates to CSVEYWGEQFF.

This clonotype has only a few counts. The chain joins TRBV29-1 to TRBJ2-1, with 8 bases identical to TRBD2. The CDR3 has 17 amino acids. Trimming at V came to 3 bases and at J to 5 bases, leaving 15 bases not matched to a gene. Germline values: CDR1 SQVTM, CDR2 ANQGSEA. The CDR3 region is CSVEWQREGILHNEQFF. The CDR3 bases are TGCAGCGTTGAGTGGCAACGGGAGGGGATTTTGCACAATGAGCAGTTCTTC.

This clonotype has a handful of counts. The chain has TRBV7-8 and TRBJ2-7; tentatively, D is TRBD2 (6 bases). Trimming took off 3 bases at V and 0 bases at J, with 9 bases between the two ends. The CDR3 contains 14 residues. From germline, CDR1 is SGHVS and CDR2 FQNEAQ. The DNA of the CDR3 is TGTGCCAGCAGCTTCGGCGGGGCCTCCTACGAGCAGTACTTC. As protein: CASSFGGASYEQYF.

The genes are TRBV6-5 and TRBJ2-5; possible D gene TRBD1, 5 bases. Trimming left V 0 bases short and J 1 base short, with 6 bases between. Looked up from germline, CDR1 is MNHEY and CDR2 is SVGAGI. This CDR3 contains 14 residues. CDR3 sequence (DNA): TGTGCCAGCAGTTACTCGGACATCCAAGAGACCCAGTACTTC. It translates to CASSYSDIQETQYF.